The 11 T cell receptor beta chains below come from one sample, sequenced in a study of tumor-infiltrating lymphocytes in primary liver carcinoma. A primer in the constant region served to generate TCR beta cDNA from about 470 ng of total RNA. Modified slightly, ARM-PCR produced TCR beta libraries over three nested multiplex PCR rounds. Both of the initial two PCR rounds ran for nine to eleven cycles and employed TRBV1-TRBV30 forward primers alongside a C-beta reverse primer. TCRdb redid the calling of the multiplex PCR reads with MiXCR, one entry per CDR3 protein. The sample lists some 320,000 distinct CDR3 sequences; approximately 65% were seen once. RNA isolated from unsorted whole blood supplied the blood RNA, with germline DNA also extracted. Source material: peripheral blood. Receptor source: a man aged 40-55 years with primary liver carcinoma and hepatitis B virus infection.

As concerns this clonotype: It may be a read error: a sequence one base away is much more abundant. The chain employs TRBV4-3 and TRBJ2-1; D is unclear. The length of the CDR3 is 16 residues. The V end was cut by 1 base, the J end by 3 bases, with 13 bases between. CDR1 is LGHNA and CDR2 is YSLEER in the germline V gene. The CDR3 DNA is TGCGCCAGCAGCCAAGCCTTTAACACCAACTACAATGAGCAGTTCTTC. Protein: CASSQAFNTNYNEQFF.

This clonotype was found once. A clone one base away is much larger, so this may be a read error. This chain connects TRBV6-5 to TRBJ1-1; D unresolved. The CDR3 is made up of 12 amino acids. Germline V lookup: CDR1 MNHEY, CDR2 SVGAGI. DNA of the CDR3: TGTGCCAGCAGCCGAATGAACACTGAAACTTTCTTT. Translating it yields CASSRMNTETFF.

In its sample, this clonotype was seen many times. J is TRBJ2-5 and V is TRBV12-3 or TRBV12-4; TRBD2 might be the D (6 bases). There are 13 residues in the CDR3. Trimming pared 10 bases from V and 4 bases from J, leaving 16 bases between. This chain's CDR3 is CATGWGVGETQYF. In DNA, the CDR3 is TGTGCCACCGGATGGGGGGTTGGAGAGACCCAGTACTTC.

This clonotype showed up just once. One end of the junction is discordant with germline, which a read error may explain. The genes are TRBV5-1 and TRBJ1-5, with no clear D. The CDR3 covers 14 residues. The germline CDR1 and CDR2 sequences are SGHRS and YFSETQ. Here the CDR3 DNA reads TGCGCCAGCAGCTTGGATGGCTCCTATCAGTCCCAGCATTTT. It specifies CASSLDGSYQSQHF.

As for this clonotype: This clone may be a read error of a much larger clone one base away. The V gene is TRBV4-1, the J gene TRBJ2-5, with no clear D. V was shortened by 1 base and J by 3 bases, with 12 bases between the two germline ends. Germline CDR1 MGHRA, CDR2 YSYEKL. This CDR3 has 15 amino acids. The CDR3 region is CASSQVGEEEETQYF. The CDR3 DNA reads TGCGCCAGCAGCCAAGTGGGCGAGGAAGAAGAGACCCAGTACTTC.

Concerning this clonotype: A much bigger clone sits one base away, suggesting this may be a read error. The genes are TRBV12-3 or TRBV12-4 and TRBJ2-4; D uncertain. The CDR3 runs to 14 residues. CDR3 nucleotides: TGTGCCATCAGTTTAGAAATAGCCAAAAACATTCAGTACTTC. Protein: CAISLEIAKNIQYF.

With respect to this clonotype: With a much larger clone just one base away, this may be a read error. This chain uses TRBV6-2 or TRBV6-3 with TRBJ2-7; 11 positions agree with TRBD1. CDR3 size: 13 residues. Germline values: CDR1 MNHEY, CDR2 SVGEGT. The CDR3 protein is CVSRRTGGDEQYF. The CDR3 bases are TGTGTCAGCAGAAGGACAGGGGGCGACGAGCAGTACTTC.

A note on this clonotype: This could be a read error, since a much larger clone is one nucleotide away. The chain carries TRBV4-1 and TRBJ1-2; no clear D gene. Trimming stripped 0 bases from V and 7 bases from J, with 15 bases between. The CDR3 is 15 residues long. Germline CDR1 and CDR2: MGHRA and YSYEKL. CDR3 in amino acids: CASSQDRVLTGGYTF. CDR3 bases: TGCGCCAGCAGCCAAGATCGGGTATTGACGGGTGGCTACACCTTC.

This clonotype was detected once. The chain has TRBV30 and TRBJ2-2; TRBD2 might be the D (6 bases). CDR1 is GTSNPN, CDR2 SVGIG, per germline (reference sequence). The CDR3 is 14 residues long. With 6 bases removed from V and 6 bases from J, the gap between germline ends came to 17 bases. This CDR3 is CACLGLSSAGELFF. The CDR3 DNA sequence: TGTGCCTGTCTGGGACTCAGCAGCGCCGGGGAGCTGTTTTTT.

The chain employs TRBV21-1 and TRBJ2-7; TRBD1 is taken as the D call from the table, unchecked against the DNA. TRBV21-1 is noted as a pseudogene. This CDR3 comprises 10 residues. The CDR3 coding sequence is TGTGCCAGCAGGCGCCACGAGCAGTACTTC. Protein sequence: CASRRHEQYF.

Concerning this clonotype: A much larger clone is a single base away; this may be a read error. V gene TRBV12-5 combines with J gene TRBJ2-1; D ambiguous. CDR3 length: 12 residues. The germline V gene has CDR1 LGHNT and CDR2 FRNRAP. The CDR3 region has the DNA TGTGTTAGTGTGGGTCGGTACAATGAGCAGTTCTTC. Translating gives CVSVGRYNEQFF.